The rows below give T cell receptor beta chains drawn from one sample of a study of T cell repertoires in cytomegalovirus infection. These TCRs' antigens remain unknown. TCRdb ran MiXCR on the reads and lists one entry per CDR3 protein. The sample shows 450,000 to 650,000 distinct CDR3 sequences, about 40% of them seen only once. The specimen was cultured PBMCs, collected from culture after CMV antigen stimulation. These receptors all come from a human donor in good health (CMV status not recorded). Some clones in this sample may be carry-over from other donors' samples. CDR3s include the opening cysteine and the closing phenylalanine or tryptophan. A D gene is named only where the DNA matches it firmly. Rows may omit the clone size; those that give it use once, few, many or a size class.

d_gene	abundance	j_gene	v_gene	CDR3aa	CDR3nt
.	.	TRBJ2-3	TRBV12-5	CASASADTQYF	TGTGCTAGTGCCTCGGCGGATACGCAGTATTTT
.	.	TRBJ1-1	TRBV10-3	CAISEKEGYTEAFF	TGTGCCATCAGTGAGAAGGAGGGCTACACTGAAGCTTTCTTT
TRBD1	.	TRBJ2-5	TRBV6-1	CASSEGQGIGTQYF	TGTGCCAGCAGTGAGGGACAGGGGATTGGGACCCAGTACTTC
TRBD1	.	TRBJ2-7	TRBV12-5	CASVLGPGQGTIEQYF	TGTGCTAGTGTCCTGGGGCCGGGACAGGGAACAATCGAGCAGTACTTC
.	once	TRBJ2-7	TRBV6-1	CASSESPEQYF	TGTGCCAGCAGTGAATCACCCGAGCAGTACTTC
TRBD1	.	TRBJ2-1	TRBV4-1	CASGKDRGWDNEQFF	TGCGCCAGCGGGAAGGACAGGGGGTGGGACAATGAGCAGTTCTTC
.	.	TRBJ2-3	TRBV7-2	CVSSLAGGTPITQYF	TGTGTCAGCAGCTTAGCAGGAGGGACTCCTATAACGCAGTATTTT
.	.	TRBJ2-2	TRBV6-5	CASTKGGLELFF	TGTGCCAGCACTAAGGGGGGCCTGGAGCTGTTTTTT
.	.	TRBJ2-3	TRBV6-5	CASSYVGTRDTQYF	TGTGCCAGCAGTTACGTGGGGACACGCGATACGCAGTATTTT
.	few	TRBJ2-1	TRBV11-3	CASSLGPGKRNEQFF	TGTGCCAGCAGCTTAGGTCCGGGAAAGCGCAATGAGCAGTTCTTC
.	.	TRBJ2-3	TRBV12-3/TRBV12-4	CASRSTGSTDTQYF	TGTGCCAGCCGATCTACGGGGTCGACAGATACGCAGTATTTT
.	.	TRBJ2-7	TRBV20-1	CSAASLAYEQYF	TGCAGTGCGGCCTCCCTAGCTTACGAGCAGTACTTC
.	.	TRBJ2-4	TRBV7-2	CASSLEPPRQGAKNIQYF	TGTGCCAGCAGCTTAGAGCCCCCCCGGCAGGGAGCCAAAAACATTCAGTACTTC
.	.	TRBJ2-5	TRBV7-2	CASTTDRGETQYF	TGTGCCAGCACCACCGACCGGGGGGAGACCCAGTACTTC
.	once	TRBJ2-7	TRBV10-3	CAIGDYEQYF	TGTGCCATCGGGGACTACGAGCAGTACTTC
TRBD2	few	TRBJ2-1	TRBV7-9	CASSARGGLLPNNEQFF	TGTGCCAGCAGCGCCCGGGGAGGGCTCCTTCCGAATAATGAGCAGTTCTTC
.	.	TRBJ1-4	TRBV6-8	CASTGRGATNEKLFF	TGTGCCAGCACAGGGAGAGGGGCAACTAATGAAAAACTGTTTTTT